Following are 5 T cell receptor beta chains from one sample sequenced in a study of shared clonotypes between healthy human individuals. Measured with immunoSEQ multiplex PCR; TCRdb has only the in-frame clones, and not every one. The repertoire holds about 1.1 million clones, with more than 75% as singletons. Sample: memory CD4+ T cells from PBMCs. Subset here: CD45RA-negative fraction. These receptors all come from a man aged 18 to 30 in good health. Some clones in this sample may be carry-over from other donors' samples.

V gene TRBV28 combines with J gene TRBJ2-6; 10 nucleotides align to TRBD1. The CDR3 contains 18 residues. V trimming: 6 bases; J trimming: 2 bases; junction bases outside the gene matches: 10. Per germline, CDR1 MDHEN and CDR2 SYDVKM. CDR3 bases: TGTGCCAGCAGCTCCACGACAGGGGGCGCCGCTGGGGCCAACGTCCTGACTTTC. Protein: CASSSTTGGAAGANVLTF.

The V and J genes are TRBV7-9 and TRBJ2-3; TRBD2 agrees at 11 bases. This CDR3 has 15 residues. CDR1 is SEHNR and CDR2 is FQNEAQ in the germline V gene (reference sequence). Trimming cost V 3 bases and J 3 bases; bases outside gene matches: 2. The CDR3 bases are TGTGCCAGCAGCTTGGGGACTAGCGGAACAGATACGCAGTATTTT. Amino acid sequence: CASSLGTSGTDTQYF.

The V call is TRBV2, the J call TRBJ2-3; TRBD1 is a possible D gene (5 bases). Trimming pared 8 bases from V and 0 bases from J, leaving 12 bases between. The CDR3 covers 14 residues. CDR1 and CDR2 from the germline V gene are SNHLY and FYNNEI. CDR3 sequence: CASLGAPSTDTQYF. CDR3 coding DNA: TGTGCCAGCCTAGGGGCTCCGAGCACAGATACGCAGTATTTT.

The chain links TRBV28 to TRBJ1-2, with a tentative D call TRBD1 (6 bases). The CDR3 has 14 residues. CDR1 MDHEN and CDR2 SYDVKM come from the germline V gene. V gave up 6 bases and J gave up 4 bases, with 15 bases separating them. The CDR3 nucleotides are TGTGCCAGCAGCCCCCCTGACAGGCTCTATGGCTACACCTTC. Amino acids: CASSPPDRLYGYTF.

The genes are TRBV4-2 and TRBJ2-5; 10 bases align to TRBD2. J gave up 5 bases and V 9 bases, and 9 bases lay outside the gene matches. The CDR3 spans 14 residues. CDR1 LGHNA and CDR2 YNFKEQ come from the germline V gene. CDR3 nucleotides: TGTGCCAGTCAAGCGGGAGGGAACGGCGAGACCCAGTACTTC. Encoded protein: CASQAGGNGETQYF.